This T cell receptor (beta chain) originates from a study of cytomegalovirus exposure and HLA in healthy donors. CDR3 length equals 12 residues. Deletions cut 5 bases from V and 3 bases from J, with 7 bases between. Germline values: CDR1 MDHEN, CDR2 SYDVKM. A multiplex PCR was run with 60 Vbeta primers and 13 Jbeta primers. Sequenced by immunoSEQ multiplex PCR; TCRdb stores in-frame clones only, minus some. This sample's clone table lists about 74,000 clones. This receptor was identified in a female donor in good health and CMV-seropositive. The chain is built from TRBV28 and TRBJ1-1; D is ambiguous. Sequencing was carried out using PBMCs. The CDR3 is CASSEAHTEAFF. The CDR3 DNA reads as TGTGCCAGCAGTGAGGCACACACTGAAGCTTTCTTT.